The 8 T cell receptor beta chains given below trace back to one sample, sequenced in a study of CD8 T cells in ankylosing spondylitis. Via MiXCR, TCRdb re-called the 5' RACE reads, giving one row per CDR3 protein. The sample shows approximately 220,000 distinct CDR3 sequences, approximately 24% of them seen only once. Input material: blood, either unsorted or a sorted T cell fraction (not recorded which). The receptor source for this set is a male donor with ankylosing spondylitis or in good health (not recorded which).

This clonotype has more than one count but fewer than ten. The V gene is TRBV20-1, the J gene TRBJ2-1; TRBD2 matches at 8 bases. This CDR3 is built from 17 residues. J was trimmed by 0 bases and V by 6 bases; bases with no gene match: 13. The germline V gene encodes CDR1 DFQATT and CDR2 SNEGSKA (reference sequence). The CDR3 coding sequence is TGCAGTGCCTCTACTGAACTAGCGGACCGCTCCTACAATGAGCAGTTCTTC. Its protein is CSASTELADRSYNEQFF.

The table lists this clonotype with many counts. The genes are TRBV6-1 and TRBJ2-2; D not certain. V lost 2 bases and J 9 bases, leaving 10 bases between the germline ends. The CDR3 runs to 13 residues. Germline lookup yields CDR1 MNHNS and CDR2 SASEGT. The chain's CDR3 is CASSESHSRELFF. CDR3 sequence (DNA): TGTGCCAGCAGTGAATCCCACAGCCGGGAGCTGTTTTTT.

As concerns this clonotype: A much larger clone lies a single base off, so this may be a read error. The rearrangement links TRBV29-1 to TRBJ1-4; no clear D gene. Trimming left V 5 bases short and J 4 bases short, with 5 bases between. The V gene's germline CDR1 is SQVTM and CDR2 ANQGSEA. CDR3 length equals 11 residues. CDR3 in amino acids: CSVNLNEKLFF. For the CDR3, the DNA is TGCAGCGTTAATCTTAATGAAAAACTGTTTTTT.

There are many counts of this clonotype. V usage is TRBV18 and J usage is TRBJ1-6; no definite D call. The CDR3 covers 14 residues. V lost 3 bases and J lost 7, with 10 bases in between. CDR1 is KGHSH and CDR2 is LQKENI in the germline V gene. DNA for the CDR3: TGTGCCAGCTCACCGGCGGGAGGGAATTCACCCCTCCACTTT. Amino acid sequence: CASSPAGGNSPLHF.

The rearrangement links TRBV20-1 to TRBJ1-2; D remains unclear. CDR3 length: 13 residues. Germline CDR1 DFQATT, CDR2 SNEGSKA (reference sequence). Trimming pared 1 base from V and 8 bases from J, leaving 14 bases between. The CDR3: CSARGQDPWGYTF. Here the CDR3 DNA reads TGCAGTGCTAGAGGTCAGGACCCTTGGGGCTACACCTTC.

This sequence joins TRBV6-5 and TRBJ2-7; 7 bases are shared with TRBD1. Germline V gene data show CDR1 as MNHEY and CDR2 as SVGAGI. J gave up 6 bases and V 1 base, and 0 bases lay outside the gene matches. The CDR3 length is 12 residues. In nucleotides, the CDR3 is TGTGCCAGCAGTTACTACAGGGGCGAGCAGTACTTC. This gives the protein CASSYYRGEQYF.

This clonotype has only a few counts. The chain joins TRBV5-1 to TRBJ2-7; a weak D match, TRBD2 (5 bases). The CDR3 has 17 amino acids. Germline V gene sequence: CDR1 SGHRS, CDR2 YFSETQ. With 0 bases removed from V and 3 bases from J, the gap between germline ends came to 19 bases. In DNA, the CDR3 is TGCGCCAGCAGCTTGGCCGCGGGCCCAAGGGTTGGCTACGAGCAGTACTTC. Translated, it gives CASSLAAGPRVGYEQYF.

The CDR3 coding sequence is TGTGCCAGCAGCTTAGTGCTGAGGGGCCAAGAGACCCAGTACTTC. Encoded protein: CASSLVLRGQETQYF. The chain joins TRBV7-2 to TRBJ2-5; D might be TRBD1 or TRBD2, each matching 5 bases. V lost 1 base to trimming and J lost 1 base, with 10 bases between them. Germline V gene data show CDR1 as SGHTA and CDR2 as FQGNSA. This CDR3 comprises 15 residues.